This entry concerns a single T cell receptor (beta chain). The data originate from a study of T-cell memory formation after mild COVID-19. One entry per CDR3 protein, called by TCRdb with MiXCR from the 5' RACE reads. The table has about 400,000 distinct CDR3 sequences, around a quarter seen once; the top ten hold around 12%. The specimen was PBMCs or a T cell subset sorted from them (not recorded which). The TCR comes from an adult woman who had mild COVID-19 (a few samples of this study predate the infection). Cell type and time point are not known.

This chain's CDR3 is CASSRALGVAAKNIQYF. CDR3 DNA sequence: TGTGCCAGCAGTCGGGCCCTGGGGGTAGCGGCCAAAAACATTCAGTACTTC. V gene TRBV6-5 combines with J gene TRBJ2-4; D tentatively fits TRBD1 or TRBD2 (5 bases each). The V and J ends lost 5 bases and 1 base respectively, with 18 bases between them. Germline loops: CDR1 MNHEY, CDR2 SVGAGI. The CDR3 is made up of 17 amino acids.